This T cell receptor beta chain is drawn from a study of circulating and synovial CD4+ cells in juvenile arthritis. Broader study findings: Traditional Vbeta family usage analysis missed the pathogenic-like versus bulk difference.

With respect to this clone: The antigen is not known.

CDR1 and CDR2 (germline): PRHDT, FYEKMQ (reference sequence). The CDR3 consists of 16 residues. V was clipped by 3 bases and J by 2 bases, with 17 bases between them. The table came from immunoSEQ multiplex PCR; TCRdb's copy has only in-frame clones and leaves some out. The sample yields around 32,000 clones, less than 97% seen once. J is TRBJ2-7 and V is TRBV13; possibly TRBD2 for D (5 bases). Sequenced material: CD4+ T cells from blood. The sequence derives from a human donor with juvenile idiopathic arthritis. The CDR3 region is CASSLVRTSLPYEQYF. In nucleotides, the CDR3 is TGTGCCAGCAGCTTGGTCCGGACTTCCCTGCCCTACGAGCAGTACTTC.